This T cell receptor (beta chain) was profiled in a study of identical twins listed by TCRdb under 2016. With respect to the entire study: The study deep-sequenced TCR alpha and beta repertoires from monozygotic twins, unrelated adults of various ages and cord blood to test whether fetal clonotypes persist. To rule out contamination, replicate twin experiments were performed at different times with different library preparation protocols.

The cysteine opens and the phenylalanine closes a CDR3 of 12 amino acids. The entry retains the CDR3 DNA only, 36 bases that are in frame from base 1. V is pared back by 6 bases and J by 3 bases, with 8 bases lying between the germline termini. Based on the germline V gene (reference sequence), the CDR1 and CDR2 sequences are MNHEY and SMNVEV. Only healthy Caucasian donors were included. Three unrelated non-twin adults were additionally sequenced: a male aged 18 to 30, a male aged 50 to 60 and a female aged 50 to 60. Miltenyi CD45RO+ enrichment and human naive T-cell isolation kits were used to isolate memory (CD45RO+) and naive T cells from PBMC. Library preparation was by 5' RACE. The instrument was an Illumina HiSeq 2000. Template switching introduced a universal primer binding site; the final cDNA contained a unique molecular identifier, enabling accurate counting of TCR cDNA molecules. Specific primers in the conserved constant-segment region were used to synthesize first-strand cDNA for TCR alpha and beta chains. Each cDNA library was double barcoded, with a SMART-Mk sample barcode plus Illumina barcodes, to control for contamination. TruSeq adapter sequences and Illumina sample barcodes were added in two successive PCR steps. The TCR alpha and beta cDNA libraries were sequenced on the Illumina HiSeq platform using custom primers. As for the original processing: MiGEC processed the raw reads to extract unique molecular identifiers, while MiXCR was used to determine the CDR3 positions. Recombination models were inferred per individual with the repgenHMM and IGoR tools using an EM algorithm. Shared clonotypes were analyzed with the tcR package in R, and sharing was normalized by the product of cloneset sizes. To study raw recombination without the effects of thymic and clonal selection, out-of-frame nonproductive sequences were analyzed. TCRdb passed the public sequencing reads through fastp at Q25 and MiXCR, retaining productive beta sequences. CDR3 protein duplicates are merged, each entry listing the most common genes and DNA. TCRdb assigned the V and J calls; the authors' analysis was not used. In all, the sample holds around 340,000 distinct CDR3 sequences, and 8.5% to 10% of those were seen once. Under 9.5% of the sample goes to the ten largest clones.

Details on this clonotype: Which antigen it targets is not known. No much larger clonotype is one base removed from it; base qualities were not supplied.

Overall study results and their limits: In monozygotic twins, out-of-frame TCR alpha sharing was systematically underestimated by recombination models, although the models agreed with sharing between unrelated individuals. The excess sharing between twins in beta out-of-frame sequences was weaker because fewer shared sequences reduced the signal-to-noise ratio. Invariant T cells such as MAIT and iNKT could partly confound zero-insertion analyses, although diverse VJ usage argued against such confounding for most clonotypes. Because the same donors could not be followed over many years, the conclusions relied on cross-sectional statistical analysis. Compared with coincidental sharing between unrelated individuals, out-of-frame TCR alpha sequences shared between twins showed an excess of sequences with low generation probability. Abundant cord blood beta clonotypes carried fewer insertions; young adult naive repertoires showed a weaker similar trend, while memory repertoires showed none.

Rearrangement joined TRBV27 to TRBJ1-1; TRBD1 could be the D gene, as 6 bases match. Sequencing used naive T cells sorted from blood. Taken with the paper, the label for cell subset or site translates to: cells isolated with a human naive T-cell isolation kit. The TCR sequence derives from a woman in her fifties or sixties in good health. In nucleotides, the sequence is TGTGCCAGCAGGGACAGCCACACTGAAGCTTTCTTT. Its protein reads: CASRDSHTEAFF.